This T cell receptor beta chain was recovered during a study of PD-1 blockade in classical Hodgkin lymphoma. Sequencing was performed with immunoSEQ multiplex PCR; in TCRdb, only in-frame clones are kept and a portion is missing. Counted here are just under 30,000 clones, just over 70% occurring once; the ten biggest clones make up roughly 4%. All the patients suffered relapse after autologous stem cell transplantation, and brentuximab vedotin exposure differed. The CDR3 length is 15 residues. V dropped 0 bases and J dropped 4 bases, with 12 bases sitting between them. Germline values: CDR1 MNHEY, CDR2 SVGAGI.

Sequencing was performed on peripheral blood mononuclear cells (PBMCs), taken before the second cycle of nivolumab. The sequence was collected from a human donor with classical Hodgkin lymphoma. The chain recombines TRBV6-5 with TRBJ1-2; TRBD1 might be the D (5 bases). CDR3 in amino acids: CASSYSIQGGYGYTF. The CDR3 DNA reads TGTGCCAGCAGTTACTCGATTCAGGGAGGCTATGGCTACACCTTC.